This entry is about one T cell receptor beta chain. Its antigen remains unidentified. Losses at the gene ends were 4 bases for V and 0 bases for J; bases not matched to a gene: 2. The germline V gene has CDR1 SGHDT and CDR2 YYEEEE. The CDR3 length is 15 residues. The entry originates in a study of cytomegalovirus exposure and HLA in healthy donors. Study-wide results and caveats: Reported results showed that the classifier diagnosed cytomegalovirus status with high specificity and sensitivity. Three chains linked to CMV were shown in vitro to be specific for CMV antigens.

Profiled with immunoSEQ multiplex PCR; TCRdb holds only in-frame clones, not every one. Among 250,000 to 350,000 clones listed, roughly 88% were seen once. Donors came from a validation cohort of 95 to 150 subjects, distinct from the first 666-subject cohort. This receptor was identified in a woman between 18 and 30 years old in good health and CMV-seronegative. Sequenced sample: PBMCs. The chain links TRBV5-6 to TRBJ2-7; 12 bases match TRBD2. In DNA form, the CDR3 reads TGTGCCAGCAGCCAGACTAGCGGGAGCTCCTACGAGCAGTACTTC. This encodes CASSQTSGSSYEQYF.